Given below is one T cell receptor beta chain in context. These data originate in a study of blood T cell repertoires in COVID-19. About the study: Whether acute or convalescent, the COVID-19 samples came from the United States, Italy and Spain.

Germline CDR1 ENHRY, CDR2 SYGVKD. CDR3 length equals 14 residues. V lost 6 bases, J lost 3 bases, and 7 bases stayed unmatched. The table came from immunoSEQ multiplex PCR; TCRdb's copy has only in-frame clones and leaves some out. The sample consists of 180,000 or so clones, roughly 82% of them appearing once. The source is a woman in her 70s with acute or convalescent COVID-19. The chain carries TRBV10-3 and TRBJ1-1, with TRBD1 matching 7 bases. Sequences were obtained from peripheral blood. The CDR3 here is CAIRTGSGDTEAFF. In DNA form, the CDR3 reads TGTGCCATCAGGACAGGGTCTGGGGACACTGAAGCTTTCTTT.